The clone carrying this T cell receptor beta chain was detected a few times. Its target is not known. The CDR3 runs 15 residues. V trimming: 3 bases; J trimming: 5 bases; junction bases outside the gene matches: 8. From the 5' RACE reads, TCRdb called clonotypes with MiXCR, one entry per CDR3 protein. This table has 400,000 to 550,000 distinct CDR3 sequences, under 25% appearing once. This specimen belongs to a study of identical twins. Study observations and caveats: The more abundant beta clonotypes in cord blood had fewer insertions, and memory repertoires did not show this. Findings depended on cross-sectional statistics rather than tracking the same donors.

These records were also assigned to another study, of T cells expressing NK-cell markers. From that paper: The CD3+CD56-NKG2C+ fraction was also led by these clonotypes in a handful of donors.

The V call is TRBV12-3 or TRBV12-4, the J call TRBJ2-5, with 8 bases identical to TRBD1. The sequencing input was CD4+ T cells sorted from blood. This TCR was sampled from a woman aged 18-29 years in good health. CDR3 residues: CASSFRQGARETQYF. The CDR3 bases are TGTGCCAGCAGTTTCCGGCAGGGGGCGCGGGAGACCCAGTACTTC.